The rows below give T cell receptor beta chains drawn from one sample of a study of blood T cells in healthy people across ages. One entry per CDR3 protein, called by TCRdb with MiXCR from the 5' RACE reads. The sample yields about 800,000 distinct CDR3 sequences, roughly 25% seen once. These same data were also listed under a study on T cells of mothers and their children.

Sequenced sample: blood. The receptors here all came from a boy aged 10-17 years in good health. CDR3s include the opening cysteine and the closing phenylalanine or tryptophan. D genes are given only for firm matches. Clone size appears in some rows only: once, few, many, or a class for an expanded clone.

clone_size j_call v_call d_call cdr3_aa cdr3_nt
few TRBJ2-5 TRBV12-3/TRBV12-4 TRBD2 CASSSTSGVETQYF TGTGCCAGCAGTTCGACTAGCGGGGTGGAGACCCAGTACTTC
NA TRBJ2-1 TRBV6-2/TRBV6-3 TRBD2 CASSYWGLAGSSSYNEQFF TGTGCCAGCAGTTACTGGGGACTAGCGGGGTCTAGCTCCTACAATGAGCAGTTCTTC
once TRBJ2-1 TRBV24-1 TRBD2 CATRSAGEGEQFF TGTGCCACCAGGTCAGCGGGGGAGGGAGAGCAGTTCTTC
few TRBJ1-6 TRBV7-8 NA CASSLQGRGSYNSPLHF TGTGCCAGCAGCTTACAGGGACGAGGCTCCTATAATTCACCCCTCCACTTT
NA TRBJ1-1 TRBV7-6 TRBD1 CASSPRQGSNTEAFF TGTGCCAGCAGCCCAAGACAGGGATCGAACACTGAAGCTTTCTTT
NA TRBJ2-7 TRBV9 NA CASSVAEGDYEQYF TGTGCCAGCAGCGTAGCGGAGGGGGACTACGAGCAGTACTTC
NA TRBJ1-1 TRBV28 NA CASNTGNTEAFF TGTGCCAGCAATACAGGTAACACTGAAGCTTTCTTT
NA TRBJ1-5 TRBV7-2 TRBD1 CASSLIGTGNQPQHF TGTGCCAGCAGCTTAATCGGGACAGGGAATCAGCCCCAGCATTTT
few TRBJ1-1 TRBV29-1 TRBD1 CSVTGYTEAFF TGCAGCGTGACAGGGTACACTGAAGCTTTCTTT
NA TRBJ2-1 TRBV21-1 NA CASSKEDHYNEQFF TGTGCCAGCAGCAAAGAAGATCATTACAATGAGCAGTTCTTC
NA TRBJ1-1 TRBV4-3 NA CASSQEYSGMNTEAFF TGCGCCAGCAGCCAAGAGTATAGCGGAATGAACACTGAAGCTTTCTTT
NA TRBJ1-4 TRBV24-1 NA CATGGVDSEKLFF TGTGCCACCGGTGGGGTGGATAGTGAAAAACTGTTTTTT
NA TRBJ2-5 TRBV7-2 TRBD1 CASSPEDRYQETQYF TGTGCCAGCAGCCCCGAGGACAGGTACCAAGAGACCCAGTACTTC
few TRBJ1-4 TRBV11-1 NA CASSFGRTTNEKLFF TGTGCCAGCAGCTTCGGACGGACAACTAATGAAAAACTGTTTTTT
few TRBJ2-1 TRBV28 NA CASNSGTVPKFF TGTGCCAGCAACTCCGGGACGGTACCAAAGTTCTTC
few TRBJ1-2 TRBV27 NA CASSLWRGYGYTF TGTGCCAGCAGTTTATGGCGGGGCTATGGCTACACCTTC
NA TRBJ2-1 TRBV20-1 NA CSARGLLSSEQFF TGCAGTGCTAGAGGCCTTCTAAGTAGTGAGCAGTTCTTC
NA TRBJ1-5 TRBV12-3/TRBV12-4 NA CASSGDGRFYQPQHF TGTGCCAGCAGTGGGGATGGACGATTTTATCAGCCCCAGCATTTT
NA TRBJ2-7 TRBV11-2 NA CASSSRWEAKGSYEQYF TGTGCCAGCAGCTCCCGATGGGAGGCCAAGGGATCCTACGAGCAGTACTTC
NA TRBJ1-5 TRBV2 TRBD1 CASSGVGTGNNQPQHF TGTGCCAGCAGTGGCGTCGGGACAGGGAACAATCAGCCCCAGCATTTT
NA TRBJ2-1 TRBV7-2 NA CASSAQSSSYNEQFF TGTGCCAGCAGCGCACAGTCCAGCTCCTACAATGAGCAGTTCTTC
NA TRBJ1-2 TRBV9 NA CASSVGPDDSYRVGGYTF TGTGCCAGCAGCGTAGGCCCAGATGACAGCTACAGGGTCGGGGGCTACACCTTC
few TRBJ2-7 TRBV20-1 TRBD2 CSATSRRGASYEQYF TGCAGTGCTACGTCTAGGCGGGGGGCCTCCTACGAGCAGTACTTC
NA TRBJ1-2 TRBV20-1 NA CSTGIGGYTF TGCAGTACAGGTATCGGTGGCTACACCTTC
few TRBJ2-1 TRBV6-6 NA CASSFRDNSYNEQFF TGTGCCAGCAGTTTCCGGGACAACTCCTACAATGAGCAGTTCTTC
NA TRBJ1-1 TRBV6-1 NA CASLQDPWWTTEAFF TGTGCCAGCCTTCAGGACCCCTGGTGGACCACTGAAGCTTTCTTT
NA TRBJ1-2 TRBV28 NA CASSSDGVLANYGYTF TGTGCCAGCAGTTCGGACGGAGTCCTGGCTAACTATGGCTACACCTTC
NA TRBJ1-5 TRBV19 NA CASSIYPSQGHLHF TGTGCCAGTAGTATATACCCCAGCCAGGGACACTTGCATTTT
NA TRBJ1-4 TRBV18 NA CANSPWTEGNPNEKLFF TGTGCCAACTCACCATGGACCGAGGGCAACCCCAATGAAAAACTGTTTTTT
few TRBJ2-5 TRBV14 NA CASSRQLGRQETQYF TGTGCCAGCAGCCGACAACTAGGAAGACAAGAGACCCAGTACTTC
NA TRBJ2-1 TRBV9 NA CASSSPGTPNEQFF TGTGCCAGCAGCTCTCCCGGGACTCCAAATGAGCAGTTCTTC
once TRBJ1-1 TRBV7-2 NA CASSLGGRMNTEAFF TGTGCCAGCAGCTTGGGGGGGCGTATGAACACTGAAGCTTTCTTT
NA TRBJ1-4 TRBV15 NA CATLSQAAPNEKLFF TGTGCCACCCTTTCCCAAGCAGCGCCGAATGAAAAACTGTTTTTT
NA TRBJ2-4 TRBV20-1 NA CSALPTGMVKNIQYF TGCAGTGCTTTACCAACAGGGATGGTCAAAAACATTCAGTACTTC
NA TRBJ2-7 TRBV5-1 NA CASTSGTGSYEQYF TGCGCCAGCACATCCGGGACTGGCTCCTACGAGCAGTACTTC
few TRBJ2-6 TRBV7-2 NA CASCYGGAGANVLTF TGTGCCAGCTGTTACGGGGGAGCTGGGGCCAACGTCCTGACTTTC
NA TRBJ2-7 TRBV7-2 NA CASSSTWGGNEQYF TGTGCCAGCAGCTCAACCTGGGGGGGCAACGAGCAGTACTTC
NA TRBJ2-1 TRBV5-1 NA CASSPEGGPSGSEQFF TGCGCCAGCAGCCCGGAGGGGGGGCCCTCGGGTAGTGAGCAGTTCTTC
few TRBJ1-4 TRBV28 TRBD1 CASRRQGAGNEKLFF TGTGCCAGCAGAAGACAGGGGGCGGGGAATGAAAAACTGTTTTTT
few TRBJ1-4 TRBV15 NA CATSPREGGEKLFF TGTGCCACCAGCCCCCGTGAGGGGGGAGAAAAACTGTTTTTT
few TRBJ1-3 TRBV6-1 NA CASSEDRQGTGNTIYF TGTGCCAGCAGTGAAGATCGGCAGGGTACTGGAAACACCATATATTTT
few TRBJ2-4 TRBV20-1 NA CSAAEMGAGLAKNIQYF TGCAGTGCCGCGGAGATGGGGGCGGGACTAGCCAAAAACATTCAGTACTTC
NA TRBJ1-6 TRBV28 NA CASSRYGGNSPLHF TGTGCCAGCAGTCGCTATGGGGGTAATTCACCCCTCCACTTT
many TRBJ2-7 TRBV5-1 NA CASSLALAAYEQYF TGCGCCAGCAGCTTGGCACTGGCGGCCTACGAGCAGTACTTC
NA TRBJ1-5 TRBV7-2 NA CASSHDGGVQPQHF TGTGCCAGCAGCCACGATGGGGGGGTCCAGCCCCAGCATTTT
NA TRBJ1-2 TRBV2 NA CASSPGPALSNYGYTF TGTGCCAGCAGTCCGGGACCTGCGTTATCAAACTATGGCTACACCTTC
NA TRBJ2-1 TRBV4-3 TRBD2 CASSPKDPTSGRASGSYNEQFF TGCGCCAGCAGCCCCAAAGACCCGACTAGCGGGAGGGCCTCGGGCTCCTACAATGAGCAGTTCTTC
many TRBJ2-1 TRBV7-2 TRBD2 CASSLSSTGSGRAVNEQFF TGTGCCAGCAGCTTGTCATCAACTGGCAGCGGGAGGGCAGTTAATGAGCAGTTCTTC
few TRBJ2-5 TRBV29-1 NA CSVVRQLQETQYF TGCAGCGTTGTGCGGCAGCTCCAAGAGACCCAGTACTTC
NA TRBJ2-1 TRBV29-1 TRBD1 CSAGQGINEQFF TGCAGCGCCGGACAGGGGATAAATGAGCAGTTCTTC
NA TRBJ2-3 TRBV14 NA CASSATGGYTDTQYF TGTGCCAGCAGCGCTACAGGAGGCTACACAGATACGCAGTATTTT
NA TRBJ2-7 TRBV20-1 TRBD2 CSASRKLAREGEQYF TGCAGTGCTAGTCGGAAGCTAGCGAGGGAGGGCGAGCAGTACTTC